A single sample gave rise to the 18 T cell receptor beta chains below, sequenced in a study of blood T cell repertoires in COVID-19. This table comes from immunoSEQ multiplex PCR, and its TCRdb copy is limited to in-frame clones, with some not included. The sample yields 200,000 to 250,000 clones, around 83% seen once. The sequencing input was PBMCs or T cells enriched from blood (not recorded which). The receptor set was obtained from a middle-aged woman who had recovered from COVID-19.

The CDR3, as DNA: TGTGCCAGCAGTTCGGGGGGGGATAGGGAGACCCAGTACTTC. Translating it yields CASSSGGDRETQYF. This sequence joins TRBV6-5 and TRBJ2-5, with TRBD2 identical over 8 bases. The CDR3 totals 14 residues. The V segment lost 4 bases and the J segment 5 bases; nucleotides outside the gene matches: 6. Per the germline V gene, CDR1 is MNHEY and CDR2 is SVGAGI.

The chain combines TRBV11-3 with TRBJ2-1; 7 bases agree with TRBD1. Looked up from germline, CDR1 is SGHNT and CDR2 is YENEEA. The CDR3 covers 12 residues. Germline trimming cut 5 bases from V and 15 bases from J; bases unmatched to any gene: 10. The CDR3 coding sequence is TGTGCCAGCAGCACAGTCGACAGGGAAGCGTTCTTC. Translated, it gives CASSTVDREAFF.

J is TRBJ2-1 and V is TRBV30; 11 bases line up with TRBD1. This CDR3 spans 15 amino acids. The germline gives CDR1 GTSNPN, CDR2 SVGIG (reference sequence). V dropped 2 bases and J dropped 7; count of bases not matched to a gene: 7. Written as DNA, the CDR3 is TGTGCCTGGAGTAGGGGTGGGACAGGGGGGAATGAGCAGTTCTTC. Its translation is CAWSRGGTGGNEQFF.

This chain links TRBV29-1 with TRBJ2-1; D remains ambiguous. V was clipped by 4 bases and J by 0 bases, with 7 bases between them. Germline assignment: CDR1 SQVTM and CDR2 ANQGSEA. This CDR3 is 13 amino acids long. This chain's CDR3 is CSVVKSSYNEQFF. As DNA, the CDR3 is TGCAGCGTTGTGAAGAGCTCCTACAATGAGCAGTTCTTC.

Only one count was recorded for this clone. The V call is TRBV4-3, the J call TRBJ2-5; 7 nucleotides agree with TRBD2. Germline V CDR1 and CDR2: LGHNA, YSLEER. Trimming took 1 base from V and 1 from J; bases not matched to a gene: 6. The CDR3 extends over 16 amino acids. Here the CDR3 DNA reads TGCGCCAGCAGCCAAGCGCTAGCGGCAGTCCAAGAGACCCAGTACTTC. This translates into CASSQALAAVQETQYF.

This chain links TRBV30 with TRBJ1-1; tentatively, D is TRBD1 (5 bases). V lost 1 base and J lost 11, with 11 bases in between. CDR1 is GTSNPN and CDR2 is SVGIG in the germline V gene (reference sequence). The CDR3 length is 11 residues. CDR3 residues: CAWSANRNAFF. CDR3 DNA sequence: TGTGCCTGGAGTGCGAACAGGAATGCTTTCTTT.

The V call is TRBV19, the J call TRBJ2-2; TRBD2 agrees at 8 bases. This CDR3 region has 14 residues. With 7 bases clipped from V and 4 bases from J, the junction kept 5 bases outside the gene matches. From germline, CDR1 is LNHDA and CDR2 SQIVND (reference sequence). The CDR3 nucleotides read TGTGCCAGTAAGGCGGGAGGTGTCACCGGGGAGCTGTTTTTT. This gives the protein CASKAGGVTGELFF.

V usage is TRBV7-9 and J usage is TRBJ2-7; D remains unclear. The CDR3 length is 12 residues. The ends were cut back, 0 bases at V and 3 bases at J, with 3 bases in the middle. Germline CDR1 and CDR2: SEHNR and FQNEAQ (reference sequence). The chain's CDR3 is CASSLAHYEQYF. CDR3 coding DNA: TGTGCCAGCAGCTTAGCTCACTACGAGCAGTACTTC.

This clone has a handful of counts. The rearrangement links TRBV7-9 to TRBJ2-2; a possible D gene is TRBD2 (6 bases). The V and J ends lost 5 bases and 6 bases respectively, with 16 bases between them. Germline lookup yields CDR1 SEHNR and CDR2 FQNEAQ (reference sequence). The CDR3 sequence is 15 residues long. The CDR3 DNA reads as TGTGCCAGCAGCATAACACTAGCTCGGGCCGGGGAGCTGTTTTTT. As protein: CASSITLARAGELFF.

This chain uses TRBV12-5 with TRBJ2-1, with 8 bases matching TRBD1. The trim removed 3 bases at V and 4 bases at J, leaving 5 bases unmatched. The CDR3 spans 15 residues. The germline gives CDR1 LGHNT, CDR2 FRNRAP. The CDR3 DNA follows: TGTGCTAGTGGTTTCCTCAGGACAGGGTACAATGAGCAGTTCTTC. It is translated as CASGFLRTGYNEQFF.

V usage is TRBV7-2 and J usage is TRBJ1-1; D is ambiguous. Germline lookup yields CDR1 SGHTA and CDR2 FQGNSA. The CDR3 is 13 residues long. Trimming left V 4 bases short and J 1 base short, with 7 bases between. CDR3 protein: CASSSQKNTEAFF. The CDR3 DNA follows: TGTGCCAGCAGCTCTCAGAAGAACACTGAAGCTTTCTTT.

This clone appeared a few times. The J gene is TRBJ2-4, the V gene TRBV5-4; maybe TRBD2 (6 bases). CDR1 and CDR2 from the germline V gene are SGHNT and YYREEE (reference sequence). This CDR3 comprises 14 residues. Trimming took off 6 bases at V and 4 bases at J, with 14 bases between the two ends. The CDR3 nucleotides are TGTGCCAGCACCACTTGGGGGGAGAAAAACATTCAGTACTTC. Its translation is CASTTWGEKNIQYF.

The chain carries TRBV6-5 and TRBJ1-1; TRBD1 aligns across 9 bases. Germline V gene lookup returns CDR1 MNHEY and CDR2 SVGAGI. This CDR3 is built from 14 residues. After removal of 6 bases from V and 3 bases from J, the junction contained 5 bases not matched to a gene. The CDR3 bases are TGTGCCAGCAGCCGGGACAGGGACGACACTGAAGCTTTCTTT. Amino acid sequence: CASSRDRDDTEAFF.

The V and J genes are TRBV11-2 and TRBJ2-1; 8 nucleotides agree with TRBD2. Germline V gene lookup returns CDR1 SGHAT and CDR2 FQNNGV. V lost 0 bases and J lost 10; bases outside the gene matches: 11. The CDR3 covers 16 residues. Written as DNA, the CDR3 is TGTGCCAGCAGCTTAGATCGGCTAGCGGGCCGCTTGGAGCAGTTCTTC. Its protein is CASSLDRLAGRLEQFF.

This chain connects TRBV9 to TRBJ2-1; 13 bases are shared with TRBD2. Per the germline V gene, CDR1 is SGDLS and CDR2 is YYNGEE. With 4 bases clipped from V and 8 bases from J, the junction kept 6 bases outside the gene matches. The CDR3 runs to 15 residues. The CDR3 DNA sequence: TGTGCCAGCAGCCCCACTAGCGGGAGGGCCTATGAGCAGTTCTTC. Encoded protein: CASSPTSGRAYEQFF.

The chain is built from TRBV5-4 and TRBJ2-5; TRBD1 might be the D (6 bases). CDR1 is SGHNT, CDR2 YYREEE, per germline (reference sequence). The germline V and J ends were trimmed by 4 bases and 5 bases, with 15 bases remaining between them. This CDR3 is 14 amino acids long. CDR3 amino acids: CASSRQDGLETQYF. CDR3 DNA: TGTGCCAGCAGCCGACAGGACGGATTGGAGACCCAGTACTTC.

The rearrangement uses TRBV7-9 and TRBJ2-7; TRBD1 might be the D (6 bases). V dropped 1 base and J dropped 5 bases, with 21 bases sitting between them. The germline V gene has CDR1 SEHNR and CDR2 FQNEAQ (reference sequence). The CDR3 is 17 amino acids. The CDR3 coding sequence is TGTGCCAGCAGCTTAGAGGCGGTGGGGGCCCCAAGAAACGAGCAGTACTTC. Protein: CASSLEAVGAPRNEQYF. Based on the CDR3 plus reference TRBV7-9 and TRBJ2-7, the full variable domain is DTGVSQNPRHKITKRGQNVTFRCDPISEHNRLYWYRQTLGQGPEFLTYFQNEAQLEKSRLLSDRFSAERPKGSFSTLEIQRTEQGDSAMYLCASSLEAVGAPRNEQYFGPGTRLTVT.

In DNA form, the CDR3 reads TGCGCCAGCAGCGAAACCCGGGACAGCATTAGCAATCAGCCCCAGCATTTT. Translating it yields CASSETRDSISNQPQHF. The rearrangement uses TRBV23-1 and TRBJ1-5, with 7 bases fitting TRBD1. TRBV23-1 falls under the ORF class, with uncertain function. The V gene end was trimmed by 6 bases and the J gene end by 0 bases; junction bases not matched to a gene: 11. The CDR3 is 17 amino acids.